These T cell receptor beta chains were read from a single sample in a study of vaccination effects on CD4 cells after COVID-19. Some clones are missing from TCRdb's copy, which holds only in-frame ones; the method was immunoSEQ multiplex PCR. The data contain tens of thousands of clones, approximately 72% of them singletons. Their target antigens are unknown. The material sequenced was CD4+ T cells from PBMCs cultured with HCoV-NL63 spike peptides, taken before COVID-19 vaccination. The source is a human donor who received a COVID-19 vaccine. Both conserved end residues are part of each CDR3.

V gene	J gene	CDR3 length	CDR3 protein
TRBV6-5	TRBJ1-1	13	CASSPRGATEAFF
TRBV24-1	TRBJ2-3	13	CATGTGGTDTQYF
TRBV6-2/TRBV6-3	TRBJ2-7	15	CASSLGLAGYYEQYF
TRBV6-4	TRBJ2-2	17	CASSPGTGNVNTGELFF
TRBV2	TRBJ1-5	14	CASSERAGNQPQHF
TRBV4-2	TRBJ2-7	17	CASSQASWGGSSYEQYF
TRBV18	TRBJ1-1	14	CASSPQGRNTEAFF
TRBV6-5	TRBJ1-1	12	CASSYDSSEAFF
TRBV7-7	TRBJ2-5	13	CASSSTGAETQYF
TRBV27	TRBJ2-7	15	CASSFRPTGGHEQYF
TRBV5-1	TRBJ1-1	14	CASSLSVLNTEAFF
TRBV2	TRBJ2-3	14	CASSGGGVIDTQYF
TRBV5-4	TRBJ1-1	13	CASSLKDRSEAFF
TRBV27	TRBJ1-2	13	CASRSTGNIGYTF
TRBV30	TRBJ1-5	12	CAWSGLDQPQHF
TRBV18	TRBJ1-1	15	CASSTTGTVNTEAFF
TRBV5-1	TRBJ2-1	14	CASSLLRRADEQFF
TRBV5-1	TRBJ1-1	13	CASRFERNTEAFF
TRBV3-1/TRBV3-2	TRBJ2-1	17	CASSQGGAGTGGHGQFF
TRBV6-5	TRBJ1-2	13	CASSYDRSYGYTF
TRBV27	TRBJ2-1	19	CASSSDGTSVVAGWNEQFF
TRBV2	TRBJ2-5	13	CASSLRRGETQYF
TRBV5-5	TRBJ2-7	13	CASSFGQHYEQYF
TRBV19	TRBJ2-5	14	CASMGLSEGETQYF
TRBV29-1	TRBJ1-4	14	CSVLTGGSNEKLFF
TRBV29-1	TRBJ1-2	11	CSAEGSSGYTF